These T cell receptor beta chains were read from a single sample in a study of cytomegalovirus exposure and HLA in healthy donors. TCRdb's table, derived via immunoSEQ multiplex PCR, lists solely in-frame clones and lacks some. In the table there are some 98,000 clones, 81% of which are singletons. The specimen was PBMCs. The receptors were sampled from a man in his forties in good health and CMV-seronegative. The conserved cysteine and the conserved F or W are not part of the CDR3 here. Fields, in order: D gene, J gene, V gene, CDR3 protein. D genes are given only for firm matches.

D gene: TRBD1; J gene: TRBJ2-1; V gene: TRBV19; CDR3 protein: ASSPGTGSYNEQF
D gene: TRBD1; J gene: TRBJ2-4; V gene: TRBV19; CDR3 protein: ASSRRDRDFIFQY
D gene: NA; J gene: TRBJ1-4; V gene: TRBV5-1; CDR3 protein: ASSLDPFATNEKLF
D gene: NA; J gene: TRBJ2-2; V gene: TRBV6-5; CDR3 protein: ASSYSTGTGELF
D gene: TRBD1; J gene: TRBJ1-2; V gene: TRBV6-5; CDR3 protein: AITGGYGYT
D gene: TRBD2; J gene: TRBJ2-7; V gene: TRBV2; CDR3 protein: ASSDSSGGAYEQY
D gene: NA; J gene: TRBJ1-2; V gene: TRBV20-1; CDR3 protein: SARPESGYT
D gene: TRBD1; J gene: TRBJ1-1; V gene: TRBV25-1; CDR3 protein: ASKGQSNTEAF
D gene: NA; J gene: TRBJ2-7; V gene: TRBV27; CDR3 protein: ASSPTGYEQY
D gene: TRBD2; J gene: TRBJ2-7; V gene: TRBV6-1; CDR3 protein: ASRVGLSYEQY
D gene: NA; J gene: TRBJ2-7; V gene: TRBV6-5; CDR3 protein: ASRTGTYPYEQY
D gene: NA; J gene: TRBJ1-5; V gene: TRBV6-1; CDR3 protein: ASSAYSNQPQH
D gene: TRBD2; J gene: TRBJ2-7; V gene: TRBV13; CDR3 protein: ASSRGLAGGAPYEQY
D gene: NA; J gene: TRBJ2-7; V gene: TRBV11-2; CDR3 protein: ASSPERTAYEQY
D gene: TRBD1; J gene: TRBJ1-1; V gene: TRBV27; CDR3 protein: ASTRTGMNTEAF
D gene: NA; J gene: TRBJ1-6; V gene: TRBV19; CDR3 protein: ASRASGGNSPLH
D gene: NA; J gene: TRBJ1-4; V gene: TRBV5-4; CDR3 protein: ASSSLGGGDEKLF
D gene: NA; J gene: TRBJ2-3; V gene: TRBV5-1; CDR3 protein: ASSYSQKSQY
D gene: TRBD1; J gene: TRBJ2-7; V gene: TRBV5-1; CDR3 protein: ASSLRTGGSGTYEQY
D gene: TRBD2; J gene: TRBJ2-3; V gene: TRBV6-1; CDR3 protein: ASSEEAWLRGGYTDTQY
D gene: TRBD1; J gene: TRBJ2-1; V gene: TRBV6-1; CDR3 protein: ASSEAGQGEQF
D gene: TRBD2; J gene: TRBJ2-7; V gene: TRBV10-3; CDR3 protein: ATGGGAPYEQY
D gene: NA; J gene: TRBJ2-3; V gene: TRBV11-3; CDR3 protein: ASSLGPQGTQY
D gene: TRBD1; J gene: TRBJ1-1; V gene: TRBV27; CDR3 protein: ASSLDRGTEAF
D gene: NA; J gene: TRBJ1-2; V gene: TRBV6-6; CDR3 protein: ASSYITGSLNYGYT
D gene: NA; J gene: TRBJ2-7; V gene: TRBV6-1; CDR3 protein: ASRTSSYEQY
D gene: NA; J gene: TRBJ2-7; V gene: TRBV13; CDR3 protein: ASSSFGSIRSEQY